This TCR beta chain was sequenced during a study of shared clonotypes between healthy human individuals. Study overall: Per donor, CD8 memory used one plate, CD8 naive used two, CD4 memory used three and CD4 naive used three.

Profiled with immunoSEQ multiplex PCR; TCRdb holds only in-frame clones, not every one. In the table there are under 2,000,000 clones, over 85% of which are singletons. The naive CD8 fraction comprised CD45RO-negative cells positively selected for CCR7 and excluded terminally differentiated effector memory CD45RA+ cells. The ends were cut back, 2 bases at V and 0 bases at J, with 12 bases in the middle. This CDR3 is built from 15 residues. Germline CDR1 and CDR2: SGDLS and YYNGEE. The rearrangement links TRBV9 to TRBJ2-7, with D perhaps assigned TRBD1 or TRBD2 (5 bases each). What was sequenced was naive CD8+ T cells sorted from blood. The source of this sequence is a young man in good health. The CDR3 spells CASSVEGKSSYEQYF. DNA of the CDR3: TGTGCCAGCAGCGTTGAGGGGAAGAGCTCCTACGAGCAGTACTTC.